The 4 T cell receptor beta chains below come from one sample, sequenced in a study of OX40 agonist ivuxolimab in advanced cancers. TCRdb's table, derived via immunoSEQ multiplex PCR, lists solely in-frame clones and lacks some. The table shows tens of thousands of clones, with 80% to 85% occurring only once. The source material was CD4+ or CD8+ T cells sorted from blood, sampled in a trial of the OX40 agonist ivuxolimab. Source of these receptors: an adult with an advanced solid tumor such as melanoma, head and neck, liver or kidney cancer.

The chain couples TRBV6-5 to TRBJ1-2; D unresolved. Between the trimmed V and J ends, which lost 2 bases and 0 bases, there was a span of 7 bases. The CDR3 loop spans 14 amino acids. Germline V lookup: CDR1 MNHEY, CDR2 SVGAGI. The CDR3 DNA reads TGTGCCAGCAGTTACCCCCGGTCTAACTATGGCTACACCTTC. Encoded protein: CASSYPRSNYGYTF.

The J gene is TRBJ1-2, the V gene TRBV7-2; the match to TRBD1 covers 10 bases. The germline CDR1 and CDR2 sequences are SGHTA and FQGNSA. The ends lost 1 base at V and 7 bases at J; junction bases unmatched: 6. This CDR3 contains 15 residues. Written as DNA, the CDR3 is TGTGCCAGCAGCTTAGATGTGACAGGGGGCTTTGGCTACACCTTC. As protein: CASSLDVTGGFGYTF.

The chain employs TRBV9 and TRBJ2-6, with 8 nucleotides matching TRBD1. J gave up 0 bases and V 0 bases, and 5 bases lay outside the gene matches. This CDR3 region has 18 residues. CDR1 is SGDLS and CDR2 is YYNGEE in the germline V gene. The CDR3 DNA is TGTGCCAGCAGCGTAGAGGGGACAGGAACCTCTGGGGCCAACGTCCTGACTTTC. This gives the protein CASSVEGTGTSGANVLTF.

The chain employs TRBV7-9 and TRBJ2-7; a weak D match, TRBD2 (5 bases). The germline gives CDR1 SEHNR, CDR2 FQNEAQ (reference sequence). V was clipped by 11 bases and J by 1 base, with 12 bases between them. This CDR3 is built from 12 residues. The DNA for the CDR3 is TGTGCCCCGACCCCGGGGTCCTACGAGCAGTACGTC. Translation gives CAPTPGSYEQYV.